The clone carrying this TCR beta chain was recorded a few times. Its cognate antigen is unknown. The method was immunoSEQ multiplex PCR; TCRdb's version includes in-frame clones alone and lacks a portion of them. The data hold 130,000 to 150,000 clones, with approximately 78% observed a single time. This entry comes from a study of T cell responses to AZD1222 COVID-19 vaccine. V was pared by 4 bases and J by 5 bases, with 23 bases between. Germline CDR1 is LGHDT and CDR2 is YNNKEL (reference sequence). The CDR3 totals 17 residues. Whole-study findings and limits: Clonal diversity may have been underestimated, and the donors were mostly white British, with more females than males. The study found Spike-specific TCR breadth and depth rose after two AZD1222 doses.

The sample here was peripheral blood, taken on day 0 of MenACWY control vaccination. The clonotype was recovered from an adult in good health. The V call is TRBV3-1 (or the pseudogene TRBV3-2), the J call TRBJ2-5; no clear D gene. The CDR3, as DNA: TGTGCCAGCAGCCCCCTCCCTAGGGCTGATGCTCCTGAGACCCAGTACTTC. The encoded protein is CASSPLPRADAPETQYF.